This entry lists 15 T cell receptor beta chains sequenced from one sample in a study of shared clonotypes between healthy human individuals. Here immunoSEQ multiplex PCR was the method, and the copy in TCRdb shows in-frame clones only, minus some. The repertoire holds some 2,000,000 clones, approximately 94% seen once, with roughly 0.13% in the top ten. The sample was naive CD4+ T cells sorted from blood. The subset here: CD45RA+ positively selected. The receptors derive from a man aged 18 to 30 in good health.

This clone was recorded only once. In the same sample, other DNA sequences code for this CDR3. The CDR3 reads CAIGTGMNTEAFF. DNA of the CDR3: TGTGCCATCGGCACGGGAATGAACACTGAAGCTTTCTTT. This chain connects TRBV10-3 to TRBJ1-1, with no clear D. V lost 8 bases, J lost 0 bases, and 10 bases lay in between. CDR3 length equals 13 residues. Germline V CDR1 and CDR2: ENHRY, SYGVKD.

The chain combines TRBV2 with TRBJ1-1, with unresolved D. This CDR3 contains 15 residues. From germline, CDR1 is SNHLY and CDR2 FYNNEI. V dropped 1 base and J dropped 2 bases, with 11 bases sitting between them. CDR3 amino acids: CASSEDQIINTEAFF. The CDR3 coding sequence is TGTGCCAGCAGTGAAGATCAGATTATCAACACTGAAGCTTTCTTT.

The V gene is TRBV4-1, the J gene TRBJ1-5; 8 bases are a match to TRBD1. The germline V gene encodes CDR1 MGHRA and CDR2 YSYEKL. J lost 2 bases, V lost 0 bases, and 3 bases had no gene match. CDR3 size: 16 residues. The CDR3 sequence: CASSQDGTGGNQPQHF. The CDR3 nucleotides read TGCGCCAGCAGCCAAGATGGGACAGGTGGCAATCAGCCCCAGCATTTT.

In the case of this clone: This sample also contains other DNA sequences that code for the same CDR3. The rearrangement joins TRBV19 to TRBJ1-5; D remains unclear. Germline CDR1 is LNHDA and CDR2 is SQIVND (reference sequence). Trimming removed 1 base from V and 0 bases from J, with 4 bases in between. This CDR3 region has 14 residues. The CDR3 is CASSIVDSNQPQHF. CDR3 bases: TGTGCCAGTAGTATAGTGGATAGCAATCAGCCCCAGCATTTT.

The CDR3 DNA sequence: TGCAGCGTTGTTCCACGCAATGAGCAGTTCTTC. This translates into CSVVPRNEQFF. V is TRBV29-1 and J is TRBJ2-1; unclear D gene. V lost 4 bases and J 6 bases, leaving 7 bases between the germline ends. This CDR3 has 11 residues. Per the germline V gene, CDR1 is SQVTM and CDR2 is ANQGSEA.

This chain links TRBV19 with TRBJ1-1; 8 bases map to TRBD1. The CDR3 has 15 residues. V trimming: 4 bases; J trimming: 4 bases; junction bases outside the gene matches: 8. Germline CDR1 is LNHDA and CDR2 is SQIVND (reference sequence). CDR3 loop: CASSKDRVVFTEAFF. For the CDR3, the DNA is TGTGCCAGTAGTAAGGACAGGGTAGTCTTCACTGAAGCTTTCTTT. The full variable domain, completed using reference TRBV19 and TRBJ1-1, is DGGITQSPKYLFRKEGQNVTLSCEQNLNHDAMYWYRQDPGQGLRLIYYSQIVNDFQKGDIAEGYSVSREKKESFPLTVTSAQKNPTAFYLCASSKDRVVFTEAFFGQGTRLTVV.

This chain uses TRBV4-2 with TRBJ2-1; D is unclear. This CDR3 has 14 residues. V lost 3 bases to trimming and J lost 4 bases, with 10 bases between them. Germline values: CDR1 LGHNA, CDR2 YNFKEQ. The CDR3 nucleotides are TGTGCCAGCAGCCAGGAAAGGTCATACAATGAGCAGTTCTTC. Translating it yields CASSQERSYNEQFF.

The rearrangement uses TRBV2 and TRBJ2-5; TRBD2 matches 10 bases. After removal of 8 bases from V and 4 bases from J, the junction contained 19 bases not matched to a gene. CDR3 length: 18 amino acids. The germline CDR1 and CDR2 sequences are SNHLY and FYNNEI. The CDR3: CASSTGGLANSRGETQYF. The DNA for the CDR3 is TGTGCCAGCTCGACCGGGGGACTAGCGAACTCAAGGGGAGAGACCCAGTACTTC.

The chain couples TRBV5-1 to TRBJ2-3; perhaps D is TRBD1 or TRBD2 (5 bases each). This CDR3 spans 14 amino acids. The V and J ends lost 5 bases and 1 base respectively, with 11 bases between them. Looked up from germline, CDR1 is SGHRS and CDR2 is YFSETQ. CDR3 residues: CASRGDPGTDTQYF. CDR3 bases: TGCGCCAGCAGGGGGGACCCGGGCACAGATACGCAGTATTTT.

V gene TRBV6-1 combines with J gene TRBJ2-3; possibly TRBD2 for D (5 bases). V lost 6 bases and J lost 3, with 16 bases in between. The germline V gene has CDR1 MNHNS and CDR2 SASEGT. The CDR3 contains 15 residues. CDR3 sequence reads: CASRRAPEVTDTQYF. Here the CDR3 DNA reads TGTGCCAGCAGGAGGGCCCCCGAAGTGACAGATACGCAGTATTTT.

The CDR3 reads CASSSNVATEAFF. DNA of the CDR3: TGTGCCAGCAGCTCTAACGTAGCCACTGAAGCTTTCTTT. This sequence joins TRBV5-5 and TRBJ1-1; D is uncertain. Trimming cost V 3 bases and J 4 bases, with 10 bases left between them. The V gene's germline CDR1 is SGHKS and CDR2 YYEKEE (reference sequence). The length of the CDR3 is 13 residues.

The chain links TRBV18 to TRBJ2-7; 9 nucleotides agree with TRBD1. This CDR3 contains 17 residues. V trimming: 3 bases; J trimming: 2 bases; junction bases outside the gene matches: 11. Germline-derived CDR1 and CDR2 are KGHSH and LQKENI. CDR3 bases: TGTGCCAGCTCACCGAACACGCCGGGACAGGGTCCCTACGAGCAGTACTTC. Amino acids: CASSPNTPGQGPYEQYF.

V and J are TRBV28 and TRBJ1-5; no clear D. V was cut by 6 bases and J by 6 bases, with 9 bases left in between. CDR1 MDHEN and CDR2 SYDVKM come from the germline V gene. There are 12 residues in the CDR3. CDR3 sequence (DNA): TGTGCCAGCAGGCAATCGGGTCAGCCCCAGCATTTT. Its translation is CASRQSGQPQHF.

Worth noting for this clone: One junction end does not reproduce the germline sequence, and a read error may be involved. The V call is TRBV7-7, the J call TRBJ2-5, with 11 nucleotides matching TRBD1. Germline CDR1 and CDR2: SSHAT and FNYEAQ (reference sequence). The CDR3 contains 14 residues. The CDR3: CASSLDRGRETQYF. CDR3 coding DNA: TGTGCTAGCAGTTTGGACAGGGGGCGAGAGACCCAGTACTTC.

The CDR3 bases are TGTGCCAGCAGCGCCGGACAGGGCTCCTACAATGAGCAGTTCTTC. Amino acids: CASSAGQGSYNEQFF. The chain carries TRBV9 and TRBJ2-1; 8 nucleotides line up with TRBD1. The trim removed 3 bases at V and 0 bases at J, leaving 2 bases unmatched. Germline V lookup: CDR1 SGDLS, CDR2 YYNGEE. The CDR3 totals 15 residues.